The entry below describes one T cell receptor beta chain. Its matching antigen is unknown. This specimen belongs to a study of monozygotic twins with inflammatory bowel disease. Study results and caveats: The authors found no support for a single strong IBD-associated signal or clonotype. Healthy co-twins exceeded IBD patients in TCRbeta diversity as measured by inverse Simpson.

TCRdb re-analyzed the 5' RACE reads; it lists each CDR3 protein once, without DNA. With roughly 160,000 distinct CDR3 sequences in the sample, the ten largest clones hold 2.4%. This CDR3 has 13 amino acids. Germline CDR1 is DFQATT and CDR2 is SNEGSKA (reference sequence). Sequenced sample: blood. The chain couples TRBV20-1 to TRBJ2-1. The clonotype was recovered from a human donor with ulcerative colitis or Crohn's disease, or a healthy co-twin of an affected twin (not recorded which). This CDR3 is CSDGGSFYNEQFF.